This paragraph reports one T cell receptor beta chain. Its cognate antigen is unknown. Replicate PCRs for sorted subsets used about 200 ng DNA; this equaled 25,000 to 35,000 T cell genomes. Assay used: immunoSEQ multiplex PCR; TCRdb lists only in-frame clones, some missing. The profile covers roughly 1,500,000 clones, with approximately 98.5% appearing a single time and around 0.33% taken by the ten largest. The data stem from a study of shared clonotypes between healthy human individuals. Study-level findings and limits: Sharing across four donors was highest in naive CD4 (approximately 5%) and lowest in memory CD8 (roughly 0.4%).

Germline CDR1 SEHNR, CDR2 FQNEAQ (reference sequence). CDR3 length: 17 residues. The V end was cut by 1 base, the J end by 0 bases, with 10 bases between. The TCR sequence derives from a man aged 25-45 years in good health. The rearrangement joins TRBV7-9 to TRBJ2-6; D is unresolved. Sequencing input: naive CD4+ T cells sorted from blood. This sample's subset: CD45RA+ positively selected. In nucleotides, the CDR3 is TGTGCCAGCAGCTTAGGGGCTCGTCGCTCTGGGGCCAACGTCCTGACTTTC. Its protein product is CASSLGARRSGANVLTF.